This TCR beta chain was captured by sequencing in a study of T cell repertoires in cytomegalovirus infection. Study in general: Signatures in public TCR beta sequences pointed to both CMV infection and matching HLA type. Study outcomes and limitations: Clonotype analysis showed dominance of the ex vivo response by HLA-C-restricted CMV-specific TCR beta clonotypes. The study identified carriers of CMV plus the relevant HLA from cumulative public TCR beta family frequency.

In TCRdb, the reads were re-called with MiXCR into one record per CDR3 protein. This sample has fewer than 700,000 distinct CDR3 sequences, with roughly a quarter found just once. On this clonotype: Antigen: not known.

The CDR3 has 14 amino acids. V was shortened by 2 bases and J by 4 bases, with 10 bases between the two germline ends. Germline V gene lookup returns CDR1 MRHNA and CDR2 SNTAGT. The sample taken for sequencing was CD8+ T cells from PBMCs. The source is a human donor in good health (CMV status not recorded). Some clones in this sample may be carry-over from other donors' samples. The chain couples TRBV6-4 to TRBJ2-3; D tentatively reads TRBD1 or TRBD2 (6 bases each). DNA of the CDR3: TGTGCCAGCAGTGACCCGGGGGCCTCAGATACGCAGTATTTT. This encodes CASSDPGASDTQYF.